The subject of this entry is one TCR beta chain. Clones were sequenced by immunoSEQ multiplex PCR, and TCRdb holds only the in-frame ones, with some missing. The profile shows 40,000 or so clones, 85% of them singletons. The data stem from a study of blood T cell repertoires in COVID-19. Overall study context: Acute and convalescent COVID-19 specimens originated in the United States, Italy and Spain.

The CDR3 has 15 amino acids. Germline assignment: CDR1 MNHEY and CDR2 SVGAGI. The V gene lost 0 bases and the J gene lost 0 bases, with 9 bases spanning the gap. This sequence was found in a middle-aged man with active COVID-19. The rearrangement uses TRBV6-5 and TRBJ2-7; no clear D gene. Sequenced input: peripheral blood. CDR3 DNA: TGTGCCAGCAGTTACTCTCGCAGGAACTCCTACGAGCAGTACTTC. It translates to CASSYSRRNSYEQYF.